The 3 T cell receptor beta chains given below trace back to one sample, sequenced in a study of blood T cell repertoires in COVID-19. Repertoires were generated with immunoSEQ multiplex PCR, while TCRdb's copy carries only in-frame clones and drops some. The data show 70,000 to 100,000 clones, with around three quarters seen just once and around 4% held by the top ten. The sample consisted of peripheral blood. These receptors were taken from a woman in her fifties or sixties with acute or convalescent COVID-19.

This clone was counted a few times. The CDR3 spells CARPQGFGVNYGYTF. The CDR3 DNA reads as TGTGCCAGACCACAGGGATTTGGGGTTAACTATGGCTACACCTTC. The chain joins TRBV28 to TRBJ1-2; D perhaps matches TRBD1 (6 bases). Per germline, CDR1 MDHEN and CDR2 SYDVKM. There are 15 residues in the CDR3. Trimming removed 9 bases from V and 1 base from J, with 18 bases in between.

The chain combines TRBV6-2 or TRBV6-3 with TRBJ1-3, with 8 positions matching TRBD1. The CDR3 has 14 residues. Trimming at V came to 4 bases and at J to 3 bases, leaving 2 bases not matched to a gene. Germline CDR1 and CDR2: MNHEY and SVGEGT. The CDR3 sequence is CASSSGTGGNTIYF. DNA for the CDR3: TGTGCCAGCAGTTCCGGGACAGGTGGAAACACCATATATTTT.

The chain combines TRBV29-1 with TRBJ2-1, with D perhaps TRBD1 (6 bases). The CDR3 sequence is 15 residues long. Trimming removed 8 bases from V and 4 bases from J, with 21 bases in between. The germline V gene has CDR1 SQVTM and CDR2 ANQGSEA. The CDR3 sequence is CSITPATGSYNEQFF. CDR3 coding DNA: TGCAGCATAACCCCCGCGACAGGATCTTACAATGAGCAGTTCTTC.